A selection of T cell receptor beta chains follows, all from one sample in a study of shared clonotypes between healthy human individuals. Assay: immunoSEQ multiplex PCR; the TCRdb copy retains only in-frame clones and omits some. The sample comprises about 2.3 million clones, roughly 93% of which are singletons, and 0.35% to 0.5% rests with the top ten. Sequenced: naive CD4+ T cells from PBMCs. Receptor source: a man between 18 and 35 years old in good health. Some clones in this sample may be carry-over from other donors' samples. Both conserved end residues are part of each CDR3. A D gene is named only where the DNA matches it firmly.

CDR3 | length | V | D
CASSLVPGTGGGHWYF | 16 | TRBV5-5 | TRBD1
CASSLDPTGILFF | 13 | TRBV7-2 | TRBD1
CASSQDSSSGRYEQYF | 16 | TRBV4-2 | TRBD2
CASSFAGAYEQYF | 13 | TRBV28 | .
CASAGGNEQYF | 11 | TRBV28 | .
CASSQGDSRSNEKLFF | 16 | TRBV28 | TRBD1
CASTGQGKYGEQYF | 14 | TRBV7-3 | TRBD1
CASSPNLGQEYGYTF | 15 | TRBV18 | TRBD1
CASSLVSPYNEQFF | 14 | TRBV5-4 | .
CASSLAGLAGRKAGELFF | 18 | TRBV7-2 | TRBD2
CASSLSPGPNEKLFF | 15 | TRBV7-2 | .
CASGTGSPYQPQHF | 14 | TRBV2 | .
CASSPGLAIFYEQYF | 15 | TRBV10-2 | TRBD2
CALKPTSGRAGEQYF | 15 | TRBV28 | TRBD2
CASNHGEVTTEAFF | 14 | TRBV5-4 | .
CASSLVAGSPGYTF | 14 | TRBV7-9 | .
CAIPKGCGREGGQYF | 15 | TRBV28 | TRBD2
CASSLEGSYEQYF | 13 | TRBV28 | .
CASRKDRDYGYTF | 13 | TRBV11-1 | TRBD1
CASSSDRQYGYTF | 13 | TRBV11-2 | TRBD1
CASRSDRGRSYEQYF | 15 | TRBV10-2 | TRBD1
CASSSLAGSVYNEQFF | 16 | TRBV7-3 | TRBD2
CASSQTWSSGRGAGELFF | 18 | TRBV4-1 | .
CASSLSGANTDTQYF | 15 | TRBV7-3 | .
CAISEQGMNTEAFF | 14 | TRBV10-3 | .
CASSSGTGGFRTGELFF | 17 | TRBV5-1 | TRBD1
CASSARTGNTEAFF | 14 | TRBV5-1 | .
CASSIGGRAWYEQYF | 15 | TRBV27 | TRBD2
CASSLPGGGPTADTQYF | 17 | TRBV28 | TRBD2